These 18 T cell receptor beta chains were sequenced from one sample in a study of identical twins. A single record per CDR3 protein comes from TCRdb applying MiXCR to the 5' RACE reads. The sample contains approximately 700,000 distinct CDR3 sequences, 18% of which appear only once. The data were also submitted as part of a second study, on T cells expressing NK-cell markers.

The specimen sequenced was PBMCs. The receptors derive from a young woman in good health.

This clonotype came up a few times. The rearrangement uses TRBV20-1 and TRBJ2-1, with D possibly matching TRBD1 (6 bases). The CDR3 has 13 amino acids. Trimming removed 3 bases from V and 6 bases from J, with 12 bases in between. CDR1 DFQATT and CDR2 SNEGSKA come from the germline V gene (reference sequence). DNA of the CDR3: TGCAGTGCTAGTCATCAGGGGAGCAATGAGCAGTTCTTC. It yields the protein CSASHQGSNEQFF.

This clonotype was observed a few times. CDR3: CSARGTSGNGEQYF. The CDR3 DNA is TGCAGTGCTAGAGGGACTAGCGGGAATGGCGAGCAGTACTTC. The rearrangement uses TRBV20-1 and TRBJ2-7; the match to TRBD2 covers 12 bases. This CDR3 is built from 14 residues. J gave up 6 bases and V 1 base, and 4 bases lay outside the gene matches. CDR1 and CDR2 (germline): DFQATT, SNEGSKA (reference sequence).

The chain couples TRBV5-1 to TRBJ2-5; TRBD2 matches 7 bases. The V gene's germline CDR1 is SGHRS and CDR2 YFSETQ. CDR3 length: 14 amino acids. After removal of 4 bases from V and 5 bases from J, the junction contained 8 bases not matched to a gene. The CDR3 DNA is TGCGCCAGCAGCATTCCGGGGCGGGGGGAGACCCAGTACTTC. Translated, it gives CASSIPGRGETQYF.

This rearrangement joins TRBV20-1 to TRBJ1-3; maybe TRBD1 (5 bases). This CDR3 comprises 14 residues. Per germline, CDR1 DFQATT and CDR2 SNEGSKA (reference sequence). V was pared by 6 bases and J by 1 base, with 13 bases between. The CDR3 nucleotides read TGCAGTGCGAAGTGGGGGGGATCTGGAAACACCATATATTTT. Translated: CSAKWGGSGNTIYF.

The genes are TRBV6-5 and TRBJ2-7; TRBD2 is a possible D gene (6 bases). The CDR3 consists of 11 residues. V was shortened by 4 bases and J by 13 bases, with 14 bases between the two germline ends. Germline V gives CDR1 MNHEY, CDR2 SVGAGI. In nucleotides, the CDR3 is TGTGCCAGCAGTTCGGGACTCTCGCAATACTTC. Translation gives CASSSGLSQYF.

This clonotype was observed a handful of times. This chain uses TRBV20-1 with TRBJ2-3; the match to TRBD2 covers 12 bases. Germline CDR1 and CDR2: DFQATT and SNEGSKA (reference sequence). The CDR3 has 17 amino acids. V trimming: 6 bases; J trimming: 3 bases; junction bases outside the gene matches: 13. The CDR3 DNA is TGCAGTGCAAATCTAGCGGGGGGGGGTTATACGACAGATACGCAGTATTTT. Translated: CSANLAGGGYTTDTQYF.

CDR3 sequence: CASSSFDRAGRGYTF. In nucleotides, the CDR3 is TGCGCCAGCAGCTCCTTCGACAGGGCCGGCCGGGGCTACACCTTC. This chain connects TRBV5-1 to TRBJ1-2, with 7 bases lining up with TRBD1. Germline-derived CDR1 and CDR2 are SGHRS and YFSETQ. V lost 3 bases to trimming and J lost 8 bases; unmatched junction nucleotides: 13. The CDR3 runs 15 residues.

This clonotype was detected only a few times. The chain links TRBV7-8 to TRBJ1-2, with TRBD1 as a possible D gene (6 bases). The CDR3 runs 13 residues. The V and J ends lost 5 bases and 8 bases respectively, with 15 bases between them. The germline V gene has CDR1 SGHVS and CDR2 FQNEAQ. The CDR3 DNA follows: TGTGCCAGCAGCCCCCTGGGGGCGGGAGGCTACACCTTC. Translating gives CASSPLGAGGYTF. The whole variable domain, filled in from reference TRBV7-8 and TRBJ1-2, reads GAGVSQSPRYKVAKRGQDVALRCDPISGHVSLFWYQQALGQGPEFLTYFQNEAQLDKSGLPSDRFFAERPEGSVSTLKIQRTQQEDSAVYLCASSPLGAGGYTFGSGTRLTVV.

This clonotype showed up just a few times. This chain links TRBV2 with TRBJ1-2; TRBD1 is a possible D gene (6 bases). Germline loops: CDR1 SNHLY, CDR2 FYNNEI. V lost 7 bases, J lost 4 bases, and 13 bases lay in between. CDR3 length: 13 amino acids. CDR3 protein: CASIRGQSYGYTF. The CDR3 nucleotides are TGTGCCAGCATCAGAGGACAGAGCTATGGCTACACCTTC.

V is TRBV25-1 and J is TRBJ2-7; D not certain. Trimming cost V 3 bases and J 3 bases, with 9 bases left between them. From germline, CDR1 is MGHDK and CDR2 SYGVNS. The CDR3 runs 13 residues. The CDR3 loop is CASSERSDYEQYF. CDR3 nucleotide sequence: TGTGCCAGCAGTGAGCGGAGCGACTACGAGCAGTACTTC.

The chain employs TRBV12-3 or TRBV12-4 and TRBJ1-2, with 12 bases lining up with TRBD1. The V and J ends lost 6 bases and 4 bases, in that order; junction bases with no gene match: 6. This CDR3 has 15 residues. The CDR3 bases are TGTGCCAGCAGACCCGGGACAGGGGGCTCCTATGGCTACACCTTC. Translated, it gives CASRPGTGGSYGYTF.

This clonotype turned up a few times. The CDR3 is CASSLAGTLGTEAFF. The CDR3 region has the DNA TGTGCCAGCAGCTTAGCGGGCACCCTGGGCACTGAAGCTTTCTTT. The chain is built from TRBV7-6 and TRBJ1-1, with D unresolved. This CDR3 region has 15 residues. The V gene lost 0 bases and the J gene lost 4 bases, with 12 bases spanning the gap. Germline loops: CDR1 SGHVS, CDR2 FNYEAQ.

V usage is TRBV11-1 and J usage is TRBJ2-2; 10 nucleotides match TRBD2. The germline V gene has CDR1 SGHAT and CDR2 FQDESV (reference sequence). This CDR3 is built from 18 residues. V dropped 1 base and J dropped 3; count of bases not matched to a gene: 8. The CDR3 region has the DNA TGTGCCAGCAGCTTAGAAGACCCTAGCGGGGGTTACACCGGGGAGCTGTTTTTT. This gives the protein CASSLEDPSGGYTGELFF.

The CDR3 spells CSARENPRATSLDEQFF. DNA of the CDR3: TGCAGTGCTAGAGAAAACCCCCGGGCGACTAGCCTTGATGAGCAGTTCTTC. The chain links TRBV20-1 to TRBJ2-1; 7 nucleotides match TRBD2. This CDR3 spans 17 amino acids. The ends lost 0 bases at V and 8 bases at J; junction bases unmatched: 16. In germline, CDR1 is DFQATT, CDR2 SNEGSKA (reference sequence).

This clonotype was picked up a small number of times. This sequence joins TRBV5-1 and TRBJ2-6; D call uncertain. CDR1 SGHRS and CDR2 YFSETQ come from the germline V gene. CDR3 length equals 14 residues. Trimming removed 9 bases at V and 0 bases at J, with 10 bases between. DNA of the CDR3: TGCGCCACCTCCGCGGCCTCTGGGGCCAACGTCCTGACTTTC. The encoded protein is CATSAASGANVLTF.

The rearrangement joins TRBV9 to TRBJ2-1; 11 nucleotides line up with TRBD2. The CDR3 loop spans 15 amino acids. Germline V gene sequence: CDR1 SGDLS, CDR2 YYNGEE. V dropped 3 bases and J dropped 5; count of bases not matched to a gene: 4. The CDR3 nucleotides read TGTGCCAGCAGCGCGGGACTAGCGGTGGACAATGAGCAGTTCTTC. The encoded protein is CASSAGLAVDNEQFF.

This chain links TRBV11-2 with TRBJ2-1; tentatively, D is TRBD2 (6 bases). Trimming pared 1 base from V and 8 bases from J, leaving 15 bases between. The CDR3 spans 15 residues. Germline CDR1 reads SGHAT; CDR2 reads FQNNGV. The CDR3: CASSLASGTSHEQFF. DNA of the CDR3: TGTGCCAGCAGCTTAGCTTCCGGGACTTCGCATGAGCAGTTCTTC.

The chain joins TRBV10-3 to TRBJ2-2; D remains ambiguous. Germline V CDR1 and CDR2: ENHRY, SYGVKD. The germline V and J ends were trimmed by 4 bases and 1 base, with 13 bases remaining between them. The CDR3 contains 16 residues. CDR3 nucleotide sequence: TGTGCCATCAGTGGCTCCGAACAGTTGAACACCGGGGAGCTGTTTTTT. As protein: CAISGSEQLNTGELFF.